This T cell receptor (beta chain) was profiled in a study of blood T cells in healthy people across ages. Study-wide results and caveats: There were more naive CD4+ cells and higher diversity in long-lived donors than in aged donors.

The second PCR ran roughly 6 to 11 cycles with a sample-barcoded 5' primer and J-beta primers. Each CDR3 protein gets one entry after TCRdb re-called the 5' RACE reads with MiXCR. The sample includes 780,000 or so distinct CDR3 sequences, 25% seen only once; the top ten take roughly 3.8%. This clonotype came up many times. The antigen remains undetermined. The CDR3 is 14 amino acids. After removal of 7 bases from V and 6 bases from J, the junction contained 6 bases not matched to a gene. CDR1 is SGHRS and CDR2 is YFSETQ in the germline V gene. These data were likewise used in another study, on T cells of mothers and their children. That source adds: Each child contributed approximately 3.3 million TCR beta CDR3 reads, while each mother contributed over 10 million.

The chain joins TRBV5-1 to TRBJ2-1, with 11 nucleotides matching TRBD1. Input material: blood. The TCR comes from a boy younger than 18 in good health. CDR3 protein: CASSPGTGGNEQFF. The DNA for the CDR3 is TGCGCCAGCTCCCCCGGGACAGGGGGCAATGAGCAGTTCTTC.